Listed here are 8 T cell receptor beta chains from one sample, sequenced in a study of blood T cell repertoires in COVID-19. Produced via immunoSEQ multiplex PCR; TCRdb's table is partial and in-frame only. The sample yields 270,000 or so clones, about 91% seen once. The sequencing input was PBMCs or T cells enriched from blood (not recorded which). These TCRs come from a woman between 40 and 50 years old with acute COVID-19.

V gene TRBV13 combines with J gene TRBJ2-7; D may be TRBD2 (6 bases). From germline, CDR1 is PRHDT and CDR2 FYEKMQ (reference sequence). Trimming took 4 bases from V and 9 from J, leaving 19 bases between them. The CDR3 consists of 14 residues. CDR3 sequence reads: CASSYGLSGPSQYV. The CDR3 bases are TGTGCCAGCAGCTACGGACTAAGCGGGCCTTCGCAGTACGTC.

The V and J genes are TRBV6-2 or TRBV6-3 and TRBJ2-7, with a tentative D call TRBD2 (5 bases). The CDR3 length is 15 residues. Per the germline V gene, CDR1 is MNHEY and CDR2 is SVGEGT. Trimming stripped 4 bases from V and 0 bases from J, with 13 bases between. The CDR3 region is CASSFEGGCSYEQYV. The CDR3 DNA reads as TGTGCCAGCAGTTTTGAGGGCGGGTGCTCCTACGAGCAGTACGTC.

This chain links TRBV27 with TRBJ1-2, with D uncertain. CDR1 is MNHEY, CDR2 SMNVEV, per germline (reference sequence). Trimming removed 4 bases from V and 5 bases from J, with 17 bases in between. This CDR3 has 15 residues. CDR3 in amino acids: CASSSLSGILYGYTF. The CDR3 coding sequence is TGTGCCAGCAGTTCGCTCTCCGGGATTCTTTATGGCTACACCTTC.

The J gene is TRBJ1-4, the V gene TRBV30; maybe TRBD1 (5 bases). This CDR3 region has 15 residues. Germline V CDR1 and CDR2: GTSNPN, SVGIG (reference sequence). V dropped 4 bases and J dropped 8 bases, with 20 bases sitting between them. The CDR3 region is CAWKGLQDGGEKLFF. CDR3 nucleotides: TGTGCCTGGAAGGGCCTCCAGGACGGGGGGGAAAAACTGTTTTTT.

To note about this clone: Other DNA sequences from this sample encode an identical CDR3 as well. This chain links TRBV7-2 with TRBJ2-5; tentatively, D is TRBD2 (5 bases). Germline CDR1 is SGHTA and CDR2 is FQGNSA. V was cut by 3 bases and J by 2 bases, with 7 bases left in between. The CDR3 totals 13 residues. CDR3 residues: CASSFRGQETQYF. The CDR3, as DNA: TGTGCCAGCAGCTTCCGGGGACAAGAGACCCAGTACTTC.

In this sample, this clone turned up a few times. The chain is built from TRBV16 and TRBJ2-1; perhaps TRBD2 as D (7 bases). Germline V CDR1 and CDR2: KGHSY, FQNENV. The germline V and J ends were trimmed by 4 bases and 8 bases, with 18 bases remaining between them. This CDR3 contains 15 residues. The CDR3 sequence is CASSRGGLGGDEQFF. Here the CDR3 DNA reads TGTGCCAGCAGCCGCGGGGGCCTCGGGGGAGATGAGCAGTTCTTC.

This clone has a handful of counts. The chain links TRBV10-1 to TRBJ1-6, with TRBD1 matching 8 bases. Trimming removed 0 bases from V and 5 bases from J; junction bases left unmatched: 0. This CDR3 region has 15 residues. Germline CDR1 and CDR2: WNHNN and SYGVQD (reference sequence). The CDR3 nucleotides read TGCGCCAGCAGTGAGTCGACAGGGGATAATTCACCCCTCCACTTT. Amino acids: CASSESTGDNSPLHF.

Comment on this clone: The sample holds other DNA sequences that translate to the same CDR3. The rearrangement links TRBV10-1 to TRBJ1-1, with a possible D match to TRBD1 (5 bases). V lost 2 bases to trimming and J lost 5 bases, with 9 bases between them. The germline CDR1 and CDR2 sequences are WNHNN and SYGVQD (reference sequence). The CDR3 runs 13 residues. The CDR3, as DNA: TGCGCCAGCAGTGAGGCTGGGGGGACTGAAGCTTTCTTT. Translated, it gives CASSEAGGTEAFF.